This note documents a single TCR beta chain sequence. This specimen belongs to a study of cytomegalovirus exposure and HLA in healthy donors. CDR3 size: 14 residues. The ends were cut back, 5 bases at V and 10 bases at J, with 15 bases in the middle. CDR1 is MGHRA, CDR2 YSYEKL, per germline. This PCR relied on a set of 60 Vbeta primers and 13 Jbeta primers. TCRdb's table, derived via immunoSEQ multiplex PCR, lists solely in-frame clones and lacks some. The profile shows some 180,000 clones, approximately 90% of them singletons. This TCR was recovered from a boy under 10 years old in good health and CMV-seronegative. V gene TRBV4-1 combines with J gene TRBJ1-6; D possibly corresponds to TRBD1 (5 bases). Source material: PBMCs. The CDR3 sequence is CASSGGGDESPLHF. CDR3 nucleotides: TGCGCCAGCAGCGGCGGGGGGGATGAGTCACCCCTCCACTTT.